Presented here are 32 T cell receptor beta chains from one specimen sequenced in a study of T cell responses to AZD1222 COVID-19 vaccine. Clones were sequenced by immunoSEQ multiplex PCR, and TCRdb holds only the in-frame ones, with some missing. The sample records 75,000 to 85,000 clones, 90% being singletons. This sample comprised peripheral blood, obtained 28 days after the second AZD1222 dose. The receptors stem from an adult who received the AZD1222 COVID-19 vaccine.

This chain links TRBV27 with TRBJ1-1; D gene ambiguous. V lost 5 bases and J lost 2, with 9 bases in between. This CDR3 is built from 13 residues. The V gene's germline CDR1 is MNHEY and CDR2 SMNVEV (reference sequence). This CDR3 reads CASSPGFNTEAFF. The CDR3 nucleotides are TGTGCCAGCAGTCCAGGCTTCAACACTGAAGCTTTCTTT.

This chain joins TRBV5-1 and TRBJ1-5; TRBD1 might be the D (5 bases). The length of the CDR3 is 13 residues. Germline-derived CDR1 and CDR2 are SGHRS and YFSETQ. The V gene lost 5 bases and the J gene lost 7 bases, with 13 bases spanning the gap. DNA for the CDR3: TGCGCCAGCAGGCGGGACCCTAACCAGCCCCAGCATTTT. Translation gives CASRRDPNQPQHF.

V and J are TRBV19 and TRBJ2-2, with 7 nucleotides matching TRBD2. The length of the CDR3 is 17 residues. Per the germline V gene, CDR1 is LNHDA and CDR2 is SQIVND (reference sequence). V dropped 10 bases and J dropped 0; count of bases not matched to a gene: 14. The CDR3, as DNA: TGTGCCACCCGTAGCGGGCAGGGATTAACGAACACCGGGGAGCTGTTTTTT. This gives the protein CATRSGQGLTNTGELFF. Variable domain in full (rest from reference TRBV19 and TRBJ2-2): DGGITQSPKYLFRKEGQNVTLSCEQNLNHDAMYWYRQDPGQGLRLIYYSQIVNDFQKGDIAEGYSVSREKKESFPLTVTSAQKNPTAFYLCATRSGQGLTNTGELFFGEGSRLTVL.

The chain uses TRBV19 and TRBJ2-2; TRBD2 matches 7 bases. CDR3 length: 16 amino acids. Trimming took 5 bases from V and 4 from J; bases not matched to a gene: 10. Per the germline V gene, CDR1 is LNHDA and CDR2 is SQIVND (reference sequence). CDR3 in amino acids: CASSQGGAGVTGELFF. The CDR3 DNA follows: TGTGCCAGTAGTCAAGGTGGGGCGGGGGTCACCGGGGAGCTGTTTTTT.

This clone was seen a handful of times. CDR3 loop: CASSLVGTRSYEQYF. The CDR3 bases are TGTGCCAGCAGCTTAGTGGGGACGCGATCCTACGAGCAGTACTTC. The chain employs TRBV7-8 and TRBJ2-7; D is perhaps TRBD1 or TRBD2 (5 bases each). Germline loops: CDR1 SGHVS, CDR2 FQNEAQ. V was pared by 1 base and J by 1 base, with 11 bases between. The CDR3 sequence is 15 residues long.

This chain uses TRBV5-5 with TRBJ1-2; 7 bases agree with TRBD1. Losses at the gene ends were 3 bases for V and 3 bases for J; bases not matched to a gene: 8. Looked up from germline, CDR1 is SGHKS and CDR2 is YYEKEE (reference sequence). The CDR3 contains 15 residues. CDR3 sequence: CASSSLPGGDYGYTF. The CDR3 nucleotides are TGTGCCAGCAGCTCGCTGCCAGGGGGGGACTATGGCTACACCTTC.

This sequence joins TRBV29-1 and TRBJ1-1; 10 bases fit TRBD1. The germline CDR1 and CDR2 sequences are SQVTM and ANQGSEA. V was pared by 7 bases and J by 4 bases, with 6 bases of the junction left unmatched. The CDR3 consists of 13 residues. CDR3 sequence (DNA): TGCAGCGCCGCCGGGACAGGGGCCACTGAAGCTTTCTTT. As protein: CSAAGTGATEAFF.

The chain links TRBV6-5 to TRBJ1-1; possibly TRBD1 for D (6 bases). Trimming took off 5 bases at V and 3 bases at J, with 10 bases between the two ends. CDR1 and CDR2 from the germline V gene are MNHEY and SVGAGI. The CDR3 runs to 13 residues. In DNA, the CDR3 is TGTGCCAGCAGTACAGGGTGGGACACTGAAGCTTTCTTT. This encodes CASSTGWDTEAFF.

The chain recombines TRBV7-3 with TRBJ2-2; 7 nucleotides align to TRBD1. This CDR3 has 15 residues. Trimming cost V 5 bases and J 2 bases; bases outside gene matches: 5. Germline V lookup: CDR1 SGHTA, CDR2 FQGTGA. The CDR3 DNA is TGTGCCAGCAGCCGAACAGGGGTCAACACCGGGGAGCTGTTTTTT. As protein: CASSRTGVNTGELFF.

The chain has TRBV28 and TRBJ1-4; 7 nucleotides align to TRBD1. CDR3 size: 14 residues. The J segment lost 7 bases and the V segment lost 3 bases, leaving 5 bases of the junction unmatched. Looked up from germline, CDR1 is MDHEN and CDR2 is SYDVKM. The CDR3 DNA reads as TGTGCCAGCAGTTTTTTGACAGGGAGTGAAAAACTGTTTTTT. Residues: CASSFLTGSEKLFF.

The gene calls are TRBV23-1 and TRBJ2-1; 12 nucleotides agree with TRBD2. TRBV23-1 is an ORF; its function is uncertain. V lost 2 bases, J lost 9 bases, and 8 bases stayed unmatched. CDR3 length: 16 amino acids. The CDR3 here is CASSQPGLAGTIEQFF. As DNA, the CDR3 is TGCGCCAGCAGTCAACCCGGACTAGCGGGGACAATTGAGCAGTTCTTC.

This clone has just a few counts. The rearrangement uses TRBV3-1 (or the pseudogene TRBV3-2) and TRBJ2-7; D gene ambiguous. Between the trimmed V and J ends, which lost 3 bases and 4 bases, there was a span of 4 bases. The CDR3 consists of 11 residues. The germline CDR1 and CDR2 sequences are LGHDT and YNNKEL (reference sequence). CDR3: CASSQMYEQYF. The CDR3 nucleotides read TGTGCCAGCAGCCAGATGTACGAGCAGTACTTC.

This chain joins TRBV18 and TRBJ1-6; D unresolved. CDR1 is KGHSH, CDR2 LQKENI, per germline. The CDR3 totals 14 residues. V dropped 0 bases and J dropped 8 bases, with 8 bases sitting between them. CDR3: CASSPPYMYSPLHF. As DNA, the CDR3 is TGTGCCAGCTCACCACCCTATATGTATTCACCCCTCCACTTT. Full variable domain (missing parts from reference TRBV18 and TRBJ1-6): NAGVMQNPRHLVRRRGQEARLRCSPMKGHSHVYWYRQLPEEGLKFMVYLQKENIIDESGMPKERFSAEFPKEGPSILRIQQVVRGDSAAYFCASSPPYMYSPLHFGNGTRLTVT.

The chain employs TRBV7-9 and TRBJ2-5, with D possibly being TRBD2 (7 bases). V lost 0 bases and J 5 bases, leaving 19 bases between the germline ends. Germline V gene sequence: CDR1 SEHNR, CDR2 FQNEAQ (reference sequence). CDR3 length: 17 residues. CDR3 region: CASSLAPLVGGRETQYF. The CDR3 DNA is TGTGCCAGCAGCTTAGCCCCTCTAGTGGGGGGGCGGGAGACCCAGTACTTC.

This sequence joins TRBV27 and TRBJ2-7, with D possibly TRBD1 on 6 matching bases. Trimming cost V 2 bases and J 6 bases, with 17 bases left between them. CDR3 size: 15 residues. Germline V gene lookup returns CDR1 MNHEY and CDR2 SMNVEV (reference sequence). The CDR3 sequence is CASSLGRQVIREQYF. The DNA of the CDR3 is TGTGCCAGCAGTTTAGGTAGACAGGTAATTCGCGAGCAGTACTTC.

The J gene is TRBJ1-6, the V gene TRBV7-8; D remains unclear. This CDR3 region has 15 residues. Germline V gene lookup returns CDR1 SGHVS and CDR2 FQNEAQ. V dropped 5 bases and J dropped 4 bases, with 12 bases sitting between them. The CDR3 reads CASSVQLDYNSPLHF. As DNA, the CDR3 is TGTGCCAGCAGCGTACAACTTGATTATAATTCACCCCTCCACTTT.

V and J are TRBV7-3 and TRBJ2-7; possible D gene TRBD1, 5 bases. CDR3 length equals 13 residues. V lost 5 bases and J lost 6, with 14 bases in between. Germline V gene lookup returns CDR1 SGHTA and CDR2 FQGTGA. CDR3 residues: CASSPNQGREQYF. CDR3 in DNA: TGTGCCAGCAGCCCGAACCAGGGCCGCGAGCAGTACTTC.

This chain joins TRBV10-3 and TRBJ2-5, with D perhaps TRBD1 (6 bases). There are 14 residues in the CDR3. V dropped 3 bases and J dropped 5 bases, with 13 bases sitting between them. Per germline, CDR1 ENHRY and CDR2 SYGVKD. This CDR3 reads CAISDHRVRETQYF. CDR3 nucleotides: TGTGCCATCAGTGACCACAGGGTCCGGGAGACCCAGTACTTC.

The V gene is TRBV30, the J gene TRBJ2-7, with 7 bases identical to TRBD2. The CDR3 sequence is 14 residues long. Per the germline V gene, CDR1 is GTSNPN and CDR2 is SVGIG (reference sequence). Unmatched junction bases numbered 4, after V lost 0 bases and J lost 2 bases. The CDR3 nucleotides are TGTGCCTGGAGTGTTGGGGGGGTTACCTACGAGCAGTACTTC. It encodes CAWSVGGVTYEQYF.

V usage is TRBV27 and J usage is TRBJ2-2, with unresolved D. The CDR3 covers 14 residues. Deletions cut 3 bases from V and 3 bases from J, with 8 bases between. CDR1 is MNHEY and CDR2 is SMNVEV in the germline V gene (reference sequence). The CDR3 is CASSFRRYTGELFF. As DNA, the CDR3 is TGTGCCAGCAGTTTCCGCCGATACACCGGGGAGCTGTTTTTT.

This clone has a single count. The chain uses TRBV4-3 and TRBJ2-7; 9 positions agree with TRBD1. Trimming removed 4 bases from V and 6 bases from J; junction bases left unmatched: 13. Germline loops: CDR1 LGHNA, CDR2 YSLEER. The CDR3 has 16 residues. CDR3 region: CASSPAQGQGTTEQYF. CDR3 nucleotide sequence: TGCGCCAGCAGCCCTGCGCAGGGACAGGGTACGACCGAGCAGTACTTC.

The gene calls are TRBV12-3 or TRBV12-4 and TRBJ2-7; possible D gene TRBD1, 5 bases. Trimming stripped 6 bases from V and 3 bases from J, with 12 bases between. The CDR3 length is 13 residues. The CDR3 region is CASSLQVVYEQYF. The CDR3 bases are TGTGCCAGCAGCCTACAGGTCGTCTACGAGCAGTACTTC.

V gene TRBV13 combines with J gene TRBJ2-1, with D possibly matching TRBD2 (6 bases). Germline V CDR1 and CDR2: PRHDT, FYEKMQ (reference sequence). The CDR3 has 20 residues. With 8 bases removed from V and 2 bases from J, the gap between germline ends came to 31 bases. CDR3 amino acids: CASYGAPLALKTIPYNEQFF. The CDR3 coding sequence is TGTGCCAGCTACGGTGCCCCCCTAGCGTTAAAAACGATCCCCTACAATGAGCAGTTCTTC.

The CDR3 nucleotides are TGTGCCAGTAGCCTCGACAGGGGGTCCGTAAGGTCCTACAATGAGCAGTTCTTC. It translates to CASSLDRGSVRSYNEQFF. V gene TRBV19 combines with J gene TRBJ2-1, with TRBD1 matching 9 bases. The CDR3 loop spans 18 amino acids. Germline CDR1 and CDR2: LNHDA and SQIVND (reference sequence). The V segment lost 6 bases and the J segment 1 base; nucleotides outside the gene matches: 13.

The chain uses TRBV9 and TRBJ1-6; tentatively, D is TRBD1 (5 bases). Germline V gene data show CDR1 as SGDLS and CDR2 as YYNGEE. The CDR3 extends over 16 amino acids. V dropped 4 bases and J dropped 7 bases, with 18 bases sitting between them. DNA for the CDR3: TGTGCCAGCAGCAGAACTCCCGGGACGCTAAATTCACCCCTCCACTTT. Residues: CASSRTPGTLNSPLHF.

This clone has a single count. This chain links TRBV2 with TRBJ1-1; perhaps TRBD1 as D (6 bases). The CDR3 length is 11 residues. The V gene's germline CDR1 is SNHLY and CDR2 FYNNEI. V shed 5 bases and J shed 10 bases, with 11 bases lying between them. The CDR3 is CASSSRGRAFF. As DNA, the CDR3 is TGTGCCAGCAGTTCCAGGGGAAGAGCTTTCTTT.

The chain joins TRBV3-1 (or the pseudogene TRBV3-2) to TRBJ2-3; 11 bases align to TRBD2. Germline V CDR1 and CDR2: LGHDT, YNNKEL (reference sequence). The junction had 6 bases not matched to a gene; V was cut back by 4 bases and J by 3 bases. CDR3 size: 16 residues. CDR3 in amino acids: CASSRGSGGGTDTQYF. DNA for the CDR3: TGTGCCAGCAGCCGAGGTAGCGGGGGGGGTACAGATACGCAGTATTTT.

The rearrangement links TRBV4-2 to TRBJ2-3; 7 bases agree with TRBD1. Looked up from germline, CDR1 is LGHNA and CDR2 is YNFKEQ. The CDR3 covers 17 residues. The ends lost 1 base at V and 6 bases at J; junction bases unmatched: 13. The chain's CDR3 is CASSQGGRAGGRDTQYF. The DNA for the CDR3 is TGTGCCAGCAGCCAAGGAGGGCGGGCAGGGGGTAGGGATACGCAGTATTTT.

CDR3 residues: CASSLEGTGGADYGYTF. As DNA, the CDR3 is TGTGCCAGCAGCTTAGAGGGGACAGGGGGCGCCGACTATGGCTACACCTTC. The chain links TRBV7-9 to TRBJ1-2, with 12 bases matching TRBD1. CDR1 is SEHNR, CDR2 FQNEAQ, per germline (reference sequence). This CDR3 has 17 residues. V gave up 1 base and J gave up 3 bases; unmatched junction bases: 6. Filled out from reference TRBV7-9 and TRBJ1-2, the complete variable domain reads DTGVSQNPRHKITKRGQNVTFRCDPISEHNRLYWYRQTLGQGPEFLTYFQNEAQLEKSRLLSDRFSAERPKGSFSTLEIQRTEQGDSAMYLCASSLEGTGGADYGYTFGSGTRLTVV.

The chain links TRBV7-6 to TRBJ1-2, with a weak D call TRBD1 (6 bases). Germline CDR1 reads SGHVS; CDR2 reads FNYEAQ. V shed 5 bases and J shed 10 bases, with 26 bases lying between them. The CDR3 length is 16 residues. CDR3 sequence reads: CASSQTPQGSAGDYTF. Written as DNA, the CDR3 is TGTGCCAGCAGCCAAACCCCTCAGGGGTCAGCGGGTGACTACACCTTC.

The chain links TRBV5-1 to TRBJ2-5; D is perhaps TRBD2 (6 bases). From germline, CDR1 is SGHRS and CDR2 YFSETQ. The V and J ends lost 0 bases and 3 bases respectively, with 15 bases between them. The CDR3 is made up of 16 amino acids. The CDR3 sequence is CASSLDPPGVEETQYF. The DNA of the CDR3 is TGCGCCAGCAGCTTGGACCCACCGGGGGTGGAAGAGACCCAGTACTTC.

Written as DNA, the CDR3 is TGTGCCACCAGTGGGGGGGGGCAGGGAGAAGAGACCCAGTACTTC. Protein: CATSGGGQGEETQYF. V gene TRBV24-1 combines with J gene TRBJ2-5; the D gene is possibly TRBD2 (7 bases). In germline, CDR1 is KGHDR, CDR2 SFDVKD. V was cut by 5 bases and J by 3 bases, with 15 bases left in between. The CDR3 loop spans 15 amino acids.